The clone carrying this T cell receptor (beta chain) was seen more than once but under ten times. This CDR3 is built from 14 residues. Germline V lookup: CDR1 SGHAT, CDR2 FQNNGV. V lost 2 bases and J 1 base, leaving 8 bases between the germline ends. Methods used by the authors: Using reference gene primer amplification, nucleated cell counts were estimated. TCRdb keeps only in-frame clones here, not all; method: immunoSEQ multiplex PCR. Clone size and V and J calls were adopted from that table, with D and trimming inferred from the DNA. Here the sample spans around 310,000 clones, roughly 90% being singletons. The entry originates in a study of blood T cell repertoires in COVID-19.

This receptor was identified in a middle-aged woman with COVID-19, enrolled during active disease. This chain connects TRBV11-2 to TRBJ1-1; D gene ambiguous. The sample was peripheral blood. This CDR3 reads CASSLKTGNTEAFF. The CDR3 nucleotides are TGTGCCAGCAGCTTAAAGACTGGGAACACTGAAGCTTTCTTT.